This TCR beta chain comes out of a study of cytomegalovirus exposure and HLA in healthy donors. Study-wide points: An Asian-associated ancestry cluster reportedly showed fewer N-insertions than the roughly 670-donor mean in a later analysis.

Concerning this clone itself: No antigen is known for it.

The primer mix had 60 Vbeta and 13 Jbeta primers. The table came from immunoSEQ multiplex PCR; TCRdb's copy has only in-frame clones and leaves some out. In the table there are about 140,000 clones, roughly 78% of which are singletons. At collection, donors were nominally healthy, but unrecorded immune exposures were probable. The ends lost 6 bases at V and 4 bases at J; junction bases unmatched: 8. Looked up from germline, CDR1 is MDHEN and CDR2 is SYDVKM. CDR3 length: 14 residues. The receptor's source is a man aged 25-40 years in good health and CMV-seronegative. The chain recombines TRBV28 with TRBJ1-2; 7 bases are a match to TRBD1. The sequencing input was PBMCs. CDR3: CASSPGQEGYGYTF. The CDR3, as DNA: TGTGCCAGCAGCCCCGGACAGGAAGGCTATGGCTACACCTTC.